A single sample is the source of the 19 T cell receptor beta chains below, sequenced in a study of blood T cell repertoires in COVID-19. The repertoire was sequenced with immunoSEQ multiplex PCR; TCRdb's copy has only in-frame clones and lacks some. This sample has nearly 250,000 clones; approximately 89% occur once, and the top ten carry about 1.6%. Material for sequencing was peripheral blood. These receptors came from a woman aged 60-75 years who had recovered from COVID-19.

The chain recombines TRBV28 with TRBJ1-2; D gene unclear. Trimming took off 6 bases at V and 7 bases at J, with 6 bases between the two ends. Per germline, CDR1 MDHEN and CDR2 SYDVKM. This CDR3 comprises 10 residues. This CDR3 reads CASSSGGYTF. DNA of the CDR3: TGTGCCAGCAGCTCCGGTGGCTACACCTTC.

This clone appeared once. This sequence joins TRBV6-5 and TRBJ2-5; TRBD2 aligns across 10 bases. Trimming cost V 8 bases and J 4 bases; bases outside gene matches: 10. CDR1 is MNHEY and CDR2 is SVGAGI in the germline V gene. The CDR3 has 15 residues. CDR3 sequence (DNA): TGTGCCAGCCTAAAAGCGGGGGGGGACGCAGAGACCCAGTACTTC. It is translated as CASLKAGGDAETQYF.

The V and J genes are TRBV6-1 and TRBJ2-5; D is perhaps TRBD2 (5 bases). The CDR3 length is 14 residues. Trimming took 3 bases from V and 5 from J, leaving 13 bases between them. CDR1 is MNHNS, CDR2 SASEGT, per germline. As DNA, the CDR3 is TGTGCCAGCAGTGACCGGACGCCGGGGGAGACCCAGTACTTC. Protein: CASSDRTPGETQYF.

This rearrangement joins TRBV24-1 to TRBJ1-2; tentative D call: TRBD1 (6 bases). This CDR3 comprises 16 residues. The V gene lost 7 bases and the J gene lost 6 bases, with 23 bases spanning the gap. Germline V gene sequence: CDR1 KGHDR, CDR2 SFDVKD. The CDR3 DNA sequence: TGTGCCACCAGCCAGACCGGGACACCGGGAACTGATGGCTACACCTTC. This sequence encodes CATSQTGTPGTDGYTF.

The CDR3 spells CASTTASSGANVLTF. The CDR3 coding sequence is TGTGCCAGCACGACAGCGAGCTCTGGGGCCAACGTCCTGACTTTC. This sequence joins TRBV2 and TRBJ2-6; TRBD1 is a possible D gene (5 bases). Trimming cost V 7 bases and J 0 bases, with 10 bases left between them. Looked up from germline, CDR1 is SNHLY and CDR2 is FYNNEI. CDR3 length: 15 amino acids. The full variable domain, in which reference TRBV2 and TRBJ2-6 provide the parts outside the CDR3, is EPEVTQTPSHQVTQMGQEVILRCVPISNHLYFYWYRQILGQKVEFLVSFYNNEISEKSEIFDDQFSVERPDGSNFTLKIRSTKLEDSAMYFCASTTASSGANVLTFGAGSRLTVL.

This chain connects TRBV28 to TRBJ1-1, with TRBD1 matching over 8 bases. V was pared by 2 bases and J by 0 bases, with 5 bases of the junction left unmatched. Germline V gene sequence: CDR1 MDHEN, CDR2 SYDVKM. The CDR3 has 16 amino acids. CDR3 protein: CASSLGAGGVNTEAFF. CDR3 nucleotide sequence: TGTGCCAGCAGTTTAGGGGCAGGGGGCGTGAACACTGAAGCTTTCTTT.

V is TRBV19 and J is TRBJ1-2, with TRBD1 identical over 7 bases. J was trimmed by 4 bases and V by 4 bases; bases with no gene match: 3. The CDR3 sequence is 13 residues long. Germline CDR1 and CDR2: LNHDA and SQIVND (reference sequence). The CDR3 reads CASSTTGAYGYTF. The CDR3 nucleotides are TGTGCCAGTAGTACAACAGGGGCCTATGGCTACACCTTC.

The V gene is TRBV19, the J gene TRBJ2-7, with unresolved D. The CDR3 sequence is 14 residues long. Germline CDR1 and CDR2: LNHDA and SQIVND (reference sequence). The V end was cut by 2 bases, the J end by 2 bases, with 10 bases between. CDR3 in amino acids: CASSIHSGTYEQYF. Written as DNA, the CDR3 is TGTGCCAGTAGTATACATTCCGGTACCTACGAGCAGTACTTC.

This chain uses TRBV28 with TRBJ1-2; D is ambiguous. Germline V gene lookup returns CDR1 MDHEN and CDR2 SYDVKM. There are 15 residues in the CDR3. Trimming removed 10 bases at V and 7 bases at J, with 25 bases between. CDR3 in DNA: TGTGCCACAACGGCCGACGACCGGGATTTTTTTGGCTACACCTTC. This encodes CATTADDRDFFGYTF.

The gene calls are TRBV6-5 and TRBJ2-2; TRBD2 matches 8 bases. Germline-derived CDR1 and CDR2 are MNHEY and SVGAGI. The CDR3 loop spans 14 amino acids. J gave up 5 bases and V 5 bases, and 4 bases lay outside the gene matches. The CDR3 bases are TGTGCCAGCAGTCCTGGCGGGGGGACCGGGGAGCTGTTTTTT. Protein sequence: CASSPGGGTGELFF.

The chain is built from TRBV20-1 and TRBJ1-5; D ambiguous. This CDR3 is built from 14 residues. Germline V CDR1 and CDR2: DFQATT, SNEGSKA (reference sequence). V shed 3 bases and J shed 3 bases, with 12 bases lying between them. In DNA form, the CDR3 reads TGCAGTGCTAGTTCGGCGGCAGACAATCAGCCCCAGCATTTT. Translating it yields CSASSAADNQPQHF.

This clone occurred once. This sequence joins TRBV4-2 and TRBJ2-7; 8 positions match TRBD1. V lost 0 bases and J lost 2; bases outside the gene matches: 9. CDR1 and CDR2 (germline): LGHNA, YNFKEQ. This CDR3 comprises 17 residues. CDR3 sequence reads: CASSQEWGRGRPYEQYF. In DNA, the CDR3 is TGTGCCAGCAGCCAAGAATGGGGCAGGGGGCGGCCCTACGAGCAGTACTTC.

The CDR3 protein is CASSLVGGDGYTF. Written as DNA, the CDR3 is TGCGCCAGCAGCTTGGTAGGGGGAGATGGCTACACCTTC. This rearrangement joins TRBV5-1 to TRBJ1-2; D possibly corresponds to TRBD1 (6 bases). The CDR3 loop spans 13 amino acids. V lost 0 bases and J 6 bases, leaving 9 bases between the germline ends. CDR1 and CDR2 from the germline V gene are SGHRS and YFSETQ. The full variable domain, its missing parts supplied by reference TRBV5-1 and TRBJ1-2, is KAGVTQTPRYLIKTRGQQVTLSCSPISGHRSVSWYQQTPGQGLQFLFEYFSETQRNKGNFPGRFSGRQFSNSRSEMNVSTLELGDSALYLCASSLVGGDGYTFGSGTRLTVV.

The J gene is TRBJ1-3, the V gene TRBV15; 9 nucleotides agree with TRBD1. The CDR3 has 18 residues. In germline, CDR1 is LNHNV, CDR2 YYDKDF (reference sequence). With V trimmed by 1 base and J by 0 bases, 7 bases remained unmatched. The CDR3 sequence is CATSRGSTGGTSGNTIYF. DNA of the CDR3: TGTGCCACCAGCAGAGGTAGTACAGGGGGCACCTCTGGAAACACCATATATTTT.

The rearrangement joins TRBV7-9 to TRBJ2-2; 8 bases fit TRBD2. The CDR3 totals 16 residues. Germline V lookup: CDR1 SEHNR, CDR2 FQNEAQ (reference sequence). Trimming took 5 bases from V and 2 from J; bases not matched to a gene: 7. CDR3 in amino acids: CASSPRGGLNTGELFF. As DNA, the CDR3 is TGTGCCAGCAGCCCACGGGGGGGCTTAAACACCGGGGAGCTGTTTTTT.

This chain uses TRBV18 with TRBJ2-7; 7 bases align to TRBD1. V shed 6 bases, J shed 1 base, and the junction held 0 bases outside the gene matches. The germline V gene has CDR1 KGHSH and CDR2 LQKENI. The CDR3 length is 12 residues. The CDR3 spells CASSGQSYEQYF. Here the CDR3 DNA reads TGTGCCAGCTCGGGACAGTCCTACGAGCAGTACTTC.

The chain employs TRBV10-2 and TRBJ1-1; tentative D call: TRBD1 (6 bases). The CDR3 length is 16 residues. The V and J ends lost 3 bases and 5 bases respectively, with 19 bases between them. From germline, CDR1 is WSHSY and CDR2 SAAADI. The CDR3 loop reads CASSDLLFRGRTEAFF. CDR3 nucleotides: TGCGCCAGCAGTGATTTATTATTCAGGGGCCGAACTGAAGCTTTCTTT.

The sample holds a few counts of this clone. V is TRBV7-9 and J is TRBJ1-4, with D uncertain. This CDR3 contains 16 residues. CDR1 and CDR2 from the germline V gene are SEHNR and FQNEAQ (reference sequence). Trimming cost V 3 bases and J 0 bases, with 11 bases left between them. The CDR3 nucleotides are TGTGCCAGCAGCTTCGCCGGAGCTACAACTAATGAAAAACTGTTTTTT. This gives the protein CASSFAGATTNEKLFF.

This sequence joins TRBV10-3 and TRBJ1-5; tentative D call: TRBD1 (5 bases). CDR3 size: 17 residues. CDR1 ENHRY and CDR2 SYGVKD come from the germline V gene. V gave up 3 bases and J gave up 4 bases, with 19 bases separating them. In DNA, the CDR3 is TGTGCCATCAGTGATATACTTATTCAGGGCCCTAATCAGCCCCAGCATTTT. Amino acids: CAISDILIQGPNQPQHF.